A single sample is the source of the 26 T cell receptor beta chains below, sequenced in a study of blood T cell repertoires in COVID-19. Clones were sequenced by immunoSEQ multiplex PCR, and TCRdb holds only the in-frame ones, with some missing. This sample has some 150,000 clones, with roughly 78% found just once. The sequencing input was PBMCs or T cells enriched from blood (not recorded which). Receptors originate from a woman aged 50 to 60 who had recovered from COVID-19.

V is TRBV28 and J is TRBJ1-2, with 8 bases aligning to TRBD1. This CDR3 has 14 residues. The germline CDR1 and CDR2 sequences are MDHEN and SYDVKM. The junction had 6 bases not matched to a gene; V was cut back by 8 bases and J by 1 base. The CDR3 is CASSGTGLNYGYTF. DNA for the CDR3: TGTGCCAGCTCCGGGACAGGACTTAACTATGGCTACACCTTC.

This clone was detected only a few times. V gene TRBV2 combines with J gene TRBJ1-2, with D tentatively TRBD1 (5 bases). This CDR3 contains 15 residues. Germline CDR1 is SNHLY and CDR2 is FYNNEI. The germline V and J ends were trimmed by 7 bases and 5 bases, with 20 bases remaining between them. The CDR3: CASTTLRGLSYGYTF. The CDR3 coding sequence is TGTGCCAGCACCACCTTAAGGGGTCTCAGTTATGGCTACACCTTC.

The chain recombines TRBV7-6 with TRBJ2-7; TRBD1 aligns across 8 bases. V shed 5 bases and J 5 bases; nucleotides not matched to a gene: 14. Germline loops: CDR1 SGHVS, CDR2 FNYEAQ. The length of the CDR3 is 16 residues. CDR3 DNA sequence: TGTGCCAGCAGCGAAGCTCCTACGGACAGGGAGAACGAGCAGTACTTC. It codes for CASSEAPTDRENEQYF.

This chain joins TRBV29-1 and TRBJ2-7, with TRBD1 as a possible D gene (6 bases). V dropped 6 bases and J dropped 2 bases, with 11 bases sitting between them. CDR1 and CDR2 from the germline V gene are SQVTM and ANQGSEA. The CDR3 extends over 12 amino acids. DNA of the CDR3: TGCAGCGTGAGGACAGATACCTACGAGCAGTACTTC. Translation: CSVRTDTYEQYF.

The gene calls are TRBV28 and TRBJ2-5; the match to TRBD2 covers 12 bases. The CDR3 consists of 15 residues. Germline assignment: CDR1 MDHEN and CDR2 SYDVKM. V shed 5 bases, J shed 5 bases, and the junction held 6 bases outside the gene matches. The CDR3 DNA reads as TGTGCCAGCAGTCATCTAGCGGGGGGGCCCGAGACCCAGTACTTC. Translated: CASSHLAGGPETQYF.

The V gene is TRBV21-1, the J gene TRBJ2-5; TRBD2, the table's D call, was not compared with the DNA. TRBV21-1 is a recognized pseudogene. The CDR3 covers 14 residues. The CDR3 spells CASLAGGPQETQYF. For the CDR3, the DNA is TGTGCCAGCCTAGCGGGGGGGCCTCAAGAGACCCAGTACTTC.

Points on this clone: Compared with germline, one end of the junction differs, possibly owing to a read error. The CDR3 nucleotides read TGTGCCACCAGCAGCGCAGGGAATGGGCAGTTCTTC. Encoded protein: CATSSAGNGQFF. The gene calls are TRBV15 and TRBJ2-1, with TRBD1 as a possible D gene (5 bases). From germline, CDR1 is LNHNV and CDR2 YYDKDF (reference sequence). This CDR3 has 12 residues.

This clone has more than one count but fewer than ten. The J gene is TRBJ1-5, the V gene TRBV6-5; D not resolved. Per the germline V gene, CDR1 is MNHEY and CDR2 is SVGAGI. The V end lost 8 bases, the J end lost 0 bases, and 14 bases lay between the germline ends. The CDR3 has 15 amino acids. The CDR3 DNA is TGTGCCAGCTCTTTGGAGGGCTATAGCAATCAGCCCCAGCATTTT. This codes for CASSLEGYSNQPQHF.

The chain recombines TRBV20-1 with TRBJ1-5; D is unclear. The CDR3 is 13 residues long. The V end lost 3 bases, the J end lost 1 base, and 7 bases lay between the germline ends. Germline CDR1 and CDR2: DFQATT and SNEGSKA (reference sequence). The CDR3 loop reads CSASLQSNQPQHF. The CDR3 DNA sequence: TGCAGTGCTAGTTTACAGAGCAATCAGCCCCAGCATTTT.

The CDR3, as DNA: TGTGCCAGCTCACGCTCGGGGGTGCCTGACGGGTCACCCCTCCACTTT. This encodes CASSRSGVPDGSPLHF. The genes are TRBV18 and TRBJ1-6, with TRBD1 as a possible D gene (5 bases). V dropped 4 bases and J dropped 10 bases, with 20 bases sitting between them. Looked up from germline, CDR1 is KGHSH and CDR2 is LQKENI. The CDR3 sequence is 16 residues long.

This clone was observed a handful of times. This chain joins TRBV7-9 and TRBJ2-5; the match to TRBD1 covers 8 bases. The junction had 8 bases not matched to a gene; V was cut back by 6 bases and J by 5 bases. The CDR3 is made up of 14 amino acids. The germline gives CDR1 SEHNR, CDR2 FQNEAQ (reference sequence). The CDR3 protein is CASRKPGGRETQYF. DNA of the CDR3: TGTGCCAGCAGGAAGCCAGGGGGCAGGGAGACCCAGTACTTC.

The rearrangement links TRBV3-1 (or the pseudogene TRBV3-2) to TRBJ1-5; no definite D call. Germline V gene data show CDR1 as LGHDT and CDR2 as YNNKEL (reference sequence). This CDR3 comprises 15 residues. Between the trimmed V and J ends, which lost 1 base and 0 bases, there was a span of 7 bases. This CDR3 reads CASSQGVNSNQPQHF. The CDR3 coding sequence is TGTGCCAGCAGCCAAGGCGTCAATAGCAATCAGCCCCAGCATTTT.

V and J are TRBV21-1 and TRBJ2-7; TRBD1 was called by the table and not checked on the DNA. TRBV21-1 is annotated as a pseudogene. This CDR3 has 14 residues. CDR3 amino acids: CASSTPGTLYEQYV. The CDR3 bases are TGTGCCAGCAGCACCCCCGGGACACTATACGAGCAGTACGTC.

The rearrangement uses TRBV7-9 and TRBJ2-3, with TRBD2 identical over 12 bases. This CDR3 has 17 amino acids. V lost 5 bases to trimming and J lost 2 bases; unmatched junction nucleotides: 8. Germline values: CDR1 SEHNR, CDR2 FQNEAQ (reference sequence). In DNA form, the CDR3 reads TGTGCCAGCAGCCTTCGCCGACTAGCGGGGGTCACAGATACGCAGTATTTT. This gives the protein CASSLRRLAGVTDTQYF.

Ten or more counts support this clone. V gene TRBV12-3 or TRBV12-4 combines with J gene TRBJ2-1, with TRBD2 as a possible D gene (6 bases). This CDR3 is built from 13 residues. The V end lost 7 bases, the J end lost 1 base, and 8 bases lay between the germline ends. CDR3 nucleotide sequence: TGTGCCAGCACACGGGGGTCCTACAATGAGCAGTTCTTC. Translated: CASTRGSYNEQFF.

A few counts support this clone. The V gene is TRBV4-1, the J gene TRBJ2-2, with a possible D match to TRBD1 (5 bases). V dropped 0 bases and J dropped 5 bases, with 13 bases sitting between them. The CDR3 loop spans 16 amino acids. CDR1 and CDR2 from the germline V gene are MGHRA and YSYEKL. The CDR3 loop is CASSQEGRVTTGELFF. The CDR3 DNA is TGCGCCAGCAGCCAAGAAGGCAGGGTAACGACCGGGGAGCTGTTTTTT.

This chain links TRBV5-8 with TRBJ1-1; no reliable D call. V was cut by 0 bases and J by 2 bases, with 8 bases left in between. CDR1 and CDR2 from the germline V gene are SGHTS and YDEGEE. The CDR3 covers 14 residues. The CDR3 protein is CASSLDRVNTEAFF. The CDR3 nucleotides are TGTGCCAGCAGCTTGGATCGCGTTAACACTGAAGCTTTCTTT.

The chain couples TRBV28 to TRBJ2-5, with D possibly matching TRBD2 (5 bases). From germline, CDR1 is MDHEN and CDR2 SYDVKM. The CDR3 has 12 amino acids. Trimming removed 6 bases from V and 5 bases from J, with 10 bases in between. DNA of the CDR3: TGTGCCAGCAGACTTGAGCGGGAGACCCAGTACTTC. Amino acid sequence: CASRLERETQYF.

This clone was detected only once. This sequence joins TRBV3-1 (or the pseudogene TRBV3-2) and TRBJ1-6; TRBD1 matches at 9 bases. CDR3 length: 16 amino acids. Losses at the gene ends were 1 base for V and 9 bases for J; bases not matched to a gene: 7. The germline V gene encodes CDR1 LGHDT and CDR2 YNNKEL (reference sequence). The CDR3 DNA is TGTGCCAGCAGCCAAGTACCGGGACAGGGAGGTTCACCCCTCCACTTT. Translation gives CASSQVPGQGGSPLHF.

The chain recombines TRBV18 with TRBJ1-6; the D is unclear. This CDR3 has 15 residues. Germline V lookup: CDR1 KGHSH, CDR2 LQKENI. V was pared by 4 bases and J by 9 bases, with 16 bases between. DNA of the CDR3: TGTGCCAGCTCACTGGGAGGGTTGAATGGTTCACCCCTCCACTTT. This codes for CASSLGGLNGSPLHF.

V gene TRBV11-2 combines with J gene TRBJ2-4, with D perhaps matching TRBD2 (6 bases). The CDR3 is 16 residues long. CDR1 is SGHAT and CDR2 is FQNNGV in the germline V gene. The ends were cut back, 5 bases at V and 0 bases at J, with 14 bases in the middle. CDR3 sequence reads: CASSRHAGTAKNIQYF. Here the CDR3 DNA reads TGTGCCAGCAGCCGGCACGCGGGGACAGCCAAAAACATTCAGTACTTC.

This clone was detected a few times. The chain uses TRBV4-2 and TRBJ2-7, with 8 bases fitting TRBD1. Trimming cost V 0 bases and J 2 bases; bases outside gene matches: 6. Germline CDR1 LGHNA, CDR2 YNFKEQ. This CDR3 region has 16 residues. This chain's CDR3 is CASSQEGQGNTYEQYF. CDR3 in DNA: TGTGCCAGCAGCCAAGAAGGACAGGGAAACACCTACGAGCAGTACTTC.

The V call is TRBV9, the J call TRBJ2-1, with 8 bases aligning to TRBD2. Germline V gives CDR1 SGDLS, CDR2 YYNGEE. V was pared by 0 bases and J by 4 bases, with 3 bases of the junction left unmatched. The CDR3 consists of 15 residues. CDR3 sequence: CASSVELAEYNEQFF. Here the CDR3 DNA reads TGTGCCAGCAGCGTAGAACTAGCGGAATACAATGAGCAGTTCTTC.

The CDR3 here is CASREAAKNIQYF. CDR3 nucleotides: TGCGCCAGCCGGGAGGCAGCTAAAAACATTCAGTACTTC. The rearrangement uses TRBV10-2 and TRBJ2-4, with 7 bases fitting TRBD2. CDR3 length: 13 residues. Trimming took 8 bases from V and 4 from J; bases not matched to a gene: 5. In germline, CDR1 is WSHSY, CDR2 SAAADI.

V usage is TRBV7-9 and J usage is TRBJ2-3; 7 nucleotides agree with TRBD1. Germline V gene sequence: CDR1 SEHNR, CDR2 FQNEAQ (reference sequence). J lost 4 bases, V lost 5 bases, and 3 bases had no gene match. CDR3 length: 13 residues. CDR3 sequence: CASSLQGSDTQYF. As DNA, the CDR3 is TGTGCCAGCAGCCTACAGGGGTCAGATACGCAGTATTTT.

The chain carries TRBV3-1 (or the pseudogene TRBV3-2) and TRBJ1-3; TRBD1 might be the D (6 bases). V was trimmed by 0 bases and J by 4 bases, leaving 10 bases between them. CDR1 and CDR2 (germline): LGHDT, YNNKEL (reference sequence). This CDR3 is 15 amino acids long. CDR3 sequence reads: CASSQEGAIGNTIYF. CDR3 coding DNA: TGTGCCAGCAGCCAAGAGGGGGCGATCGGAAACACCATATATTTT.